A selection of T cell receptor beta chains follows, all from one sample in a study of OX40 agonist ivuxolimab in advanced cancers. Measured with immunoSEQ multiplex PCR; TCRdb has only the in-frame clones, and not every one. The sample has roughly 60,000 clones; under 90% are singletons. Sample: CD4+ or CD8+ T cells sorted from blood, taken in a trial of the OX40 agonist ivuxolimab. The receptors were gathered from an adult with an advanced solid tumor such as melanoma, head and neck, liver or kidney cancer. Each CDR3 is given with its conserved first and last residue. The D gene is left open where the match is weak. Rows may omit the clone size; those that give it use once, few, many or a size class.

D: NA
J: TRBJ2-7
size: NA
V: TRBV6-5
CDR3: CASSQARGAYEQYF
DNA: TGTGCCAGCAGCCAGGCCAGGGGGGCCTACGAGCAGTACTTC

D: NA
J: TRBJ1-5
size: NA
V: TRBV19
CDR3: CASTRSGGGNQPQHF
DNA: TGTGCCAGTACCCGGTCTGGGGGCGGCAATCAGCCCCAGCATTTT

D: NA
J: TRBJ2-1
size: NA
V: TRBV5-4
CDR3: CASSTPSVPYNEQFF
DNA: TGTGCCAGCAGCACCCCTAGCGTCCCTTACAATGAGCAGTTCTTC

D: NA
J: TRBJ2-5
size: NA
V: TRBV9
CDR3: CASSVIGGGTQYF
DNA: TGTGCCAGCAGCGTAATCGGGGGAGGGACCCAGTACTTC

D: NA
J: TRBJ1-1
size: NA
V: TRBV5-5
CDR3: CASSSGWSGLETEAFF
DNA: TGTGCCAGCAGCTCCGGGTGGTCGGGGCTTGAGACTGAAGCTTTCTTT

D: TRBD2
J: TRBJ2-1
size: NA
V: TRBV14
CDR3: CASSQGLAGVGEQFF
DNA: TGTGCCAGCAGCCAAGGGCTAGCGGGAGTCGGTGAGCAGTTCTTC

D: NA
J: TRBJ1-3
size: NA
V: TRBV5-1
CDR3: CASSLAGQGLGNTIYF
DNA: TGCGCCAGCAGCTTGGCCGGTCAGGGCTTGGGAAACACCATATATTTT

D: TRBD2
J: TRBJ2-5
size: NA
V: TRBV30
CDR3: CAWSRGWAGGQETQYF
DNA: TGTGCCTGGAGTAGGGGCTGGGCGGGGGGACAAGAGACCCAGTACTTC

D: NA
J: TRBJ2-1
size: NA
V: TRBV29-1
CDR3: CSAPYESSYNEQFF
DNA: TGCAGCGCCCCGTACGAGAGCTCCTACAATGAGCAGTTCTTC

D: NA
J: TRBJ2-2
size: NA
V: TRBV7-2
CDR3: CASSFGGGGRTGELFF
DNA: TGTGCCAGCAGCTTCGGTGGAGGGGGTCGAACCGGGGAGCTGTTTTTT

D: NA
J: TRBJ2-2
size: NA
V: TRBV10-2
CDR3: CASTGTLNTGELFF
DNA: TGCGCCAGCACCGGGACACTCAACACCGGGGAGCTGTTTTTT

D: TRBD2
J: TRBJ2-3
size: NA
V: TRBV6-4
CDR3: CASSDLAGGTDTQYF
DNA: TGTGCCAGCAGTGACTTAGCGGGGGGTACAGATACGCAGTATTTT

D: NA
J: TRBJ2-1
size: NA
V: TRBV9
CDR3: CASSVESAVVPFF
DNA: TGTGCCAGCAGCGTAGAATCTGCAGTGGTTCCGTTCTTC

D: TRBD2
J: TRBJ2-7
size: NA
V: TRBV5-8
CDR3: CASSPGLAGGLEQYF
DNA: TGTGCCAGCAGCCCAGGACTAGCGGGAGGGCTCGAGCAGTACTTC

D: NA
J: TRBJ1-3
size: NA
V: TRBV9
CDR3: CASSTDGSSGNTIYF
DNA: TGTGCCAGCAGCACCGACGGATCCTCTGGAAACACCATATATTTT

D: NA
J: TRBJ1-4
size: NA
V: TRBV18
CDR3: CASSLGQSTNEKLFF
DNA: TGTGCCAGCTCTCTTGGACAGTCAACTAATGAAAAACTGTTTTTT

D: NA
J: TRBJ1-5
size: once
V: TRBV9
CDR3: CASSQGWGGNQPQHF
DNA: TGTGCCAGCAGCCAAGGATGGGGGGGCAATCAGCCCCAGCATTTT

D: NA
J: TRBJ1-2
size: NA
V: TRBV21-1
CDR3: CASKKGLSDRGRNGYTF
DNA: TGTGCCAGCAAAAAGGGTCTTTCGGACAGGGGGCGGAATGGCTACACCTTC

D: NA
J: TRBJ2-5
size: NA
V: TRBV6-1
CDR3: CASTPGDYQEETQYF
DNA: TGTGCCAGCACCCCAGGGGACTACCAGGAAGAGACCCAGTACTTC

D: NA
J: TRBJ1-2
size: NA
V: TRBV7-9
CDR3: CATTQGLTNYGYTF
DNA: TGTGCCACCACCCAGGGGCTCACTAACTATGGCTACACCTTC

D: TRBD1
J: TRBJ2-5
size: NA
V: TRBV11-2
CDR3: CASSLARGQVQETQYF
DNA: TGTGCCAGCAGCTTAGCGAGGGGACAGGTCCAAGAGACCCAGTACTTC

D: TRBD2
J: TRBJ2-3
size: NA
V: TRBV28
CDR3: CASSTGTSGGDTQYF
DNA: TGTGCCAGCAGCACCGGGACTAGCGGAGGGGATACGCAGTATTTT

D: TRBD1
J: TRBJ2-1
size: NA
V: TRBV11-3
CDR3: CASSQTGGARGEQFF
DNA: TGTGCCAGCAGCCAGACAGGGGGGGCTAGGGGTGAGCAGTTCTTC

D: TRBD1
J: TRBJ2-3
size: NA
V: TRBV28
CDR3: CASTDSTGHQYF
DNA: TGTGCCAGCACCGATTCGACAGGGCATCAGTATTTT

D: TRBD1
J: TRBJ1-5
size: NA
V: TRBV28
CDR3: CASSSTGTDNLNQPQHF
DNA: TGTGCCAGCAGTTCCACCGGGACAGATAATCTCAATCAGCCCCAGCATTTT

D: TRBD2
J: TRBJ2-1
size: NA
V: TRBV27
CDR3: CASSLRAGDHPIPQFF
DNA: TGTGCCAGCAGTTTAAGGGCGGGAGACCACCCAATCCCACAGTTCTTC

D: TRBD1
J: TRBJ2-5
size: few
V: TRBV28
CDR3: CATIPTGGWETQYF
DNA: TGTGCCACCATCCCCACAGGGGGCTGGGAGACCCAGTACTTC

D: NA
J: TRBJ2-5
size: NA
V: TRBV6-4
CDR3: CASSDERRWDQYF
DNA: TGTGCCAGCAGTGACGAGCGCCGGTGGGACCAGTACTTC

D: TRBD1
J: TRBJ1-2
size: NA
V: TRBV7-9
CDR3: CASRPTGGDGYTF
DNA: TGTGCCAGCAGACCGACAGGGGGTGATGGCTACACCTTC

D: NA
J: TRBJ1-2
size: NA
V: TRBV6-1
CDR3: CASRPAGASDYGYTF
DNA: TGTGCCAGCCGCCCGGCGGGGGCATCTGACTATGGCTACACCTTC